This T cell receptor beta chain was profiled in a study of CD8+CD57+ T cells in acquired aplastic anemia. Study overall: Sorted CD4+ and CD8+ cells yielded roughly 3 ug of DNA on average. Healthy donor CD4+ samples were sequenced to a depth that averaged about 10.8 million reads. Study results and caveats: Some 28 sequences, all CD8+ CDR3, were shared between patients and controls.

This CDR3 is built from 13 residues. CDR1 and CDR2 from the germline V gene are SNHLY and FYNNEI. Regarding this clonotype: Antigen unknown. A junction end diverges from the germline sequence, so it may reflect a read error.

Both TCR beta VDJ combination and CDR3 sequence profiling were carried out. Genomic DNA was the template for this profiling. TCRdb called the reads again in MiXCR, with one record for every CDR3 protein. Here the sample spans 400,000 to 500,000 distinct CDR3 sequences, about two thirds being singletons. V gene TRBV2 combines with J gene TRBJ1-2, with D unclear. This clonotype was obtained from a human donor in good health, serving as a control. The sample was sorted CD4+, CD8+, or CD8+CD57+ T cells (not recorded which) from PBMCs. The CDR3 is CASSLPGNYAYTF. Written as DNA, the CDR3 is TGTGCCAGCAGTTTACCGGGCAACTATGCCTACACCTTT.